Below are 6 T cell receptor beta chains sequenced from a single sample in a study of blood T cell repertoires in COVID-19. Libraries were prepared by immunoSEQ multiplex PCR; TCRdb keeps only in-frame clonotypes and omits some of them. The sample contains about 400,000 clones, around 88% of which appear only once. Sequenced material: peripheral blood. The receptors were gathered from a woman aged 30 to 39 with acute or convalescent COVID-19.

V gene TRBV3-1 (or the pseudogene TRBV3-2) combines with J gene TRBJ2-5, with 11 bases fitting TRBD2. Per germline, CDR1 LGHDT and CDR2 YNNKEL (reference sequence). The CDR3 length is 15 residues. V dropped 1 base and J dropped 9; count of bases not matched to a gene: 7. CDR3 loop: CASSQVVAGGTSQYF. The CDR3 bases are TGTGCCAGCAGCCAAGTAGTAGCGGGGGGGACGTCCCAGTACTTC.

The rearrangement links TRBV5-1 to TRBJ1-6; D may be TRBD1 (6 bases). CDR3 size: 13 residues. Germline loops: CDR1 SGHRS, CDR2 YFSETQ. V was cut by 6 bases and J by 5 bases, with 9 bases left in between. As DNA, the CDR3 is TGCGCCAGCACCGGGACACATAATTCACCCCTCCACTTT. Its protein is CASTGTHNSPLHF.

This clone was seen a few times. The chain links TRBV20-1 to TRBJ1-1; D is ambiguous. CDR3 length equals 10 residues. V was shortened by 5 bases and J by 4 bases, with 5 bases between the two germline ends. Germline loops: CDR1 DFQATT, CDR2 SNEGSKA (reference sequence). This CDR3 is CSAFGTEAFF. For the CDR3, the DNA is TGCAGTGCTTTCGGCACTGAAGCTTTCTTT.

The V call is TRBV3-1 (or the pseudogene TRBV3-2), the J call TRBJ2-3; 11 bases map to TRBD2. The CDR3 is made up of 15 amino acids. The germline V gene has CDR1 LGHDT and CDR2 YNNKEL (reference sequence). Trimming took 8 bases from V and 7 from J; bases not matched to a gene: 11. The DNA of the CDR3 is TGTGCCAGCCGGACTAGCGGGCCACCGGGAAATACGCAGTATTTT. It specifies CASRTSGPPGNTQYF.

This chain joins TRBV27 and TRBJ2-5; D might be TRBD2 (6 bases). Germline values: CDR1 MNHEY, CDR2 SMNVEV (reference sequence). V was shortened by 6 bases and J by 3 bases, with 11 bases between the two germline ends. This CDR3 has 13 amino acids. The CDR3 loop reads CASSSWGEETQYF. CDR3 in DNA: TGTGCCAGCAGCTCATGGGGGGAAGAGACCCAGTACTTC.

The gene calls are TRBV29-1 and TRBJ1-2; the D gene is possibly TRBD1 (5 bases). Germline CDR1 reads SQVTM; CDR2 reads ANQGSEA. The V end lost 3 bases, the J end lost 7 bases, and 18 bases lay between the germline ends. The CDR3 spans 14 residues. CDR3 bases: TGCAGCGTTGACGTTTTGGGGGGAGGAGGTGGCTACACCTTC. This gives the protein CSVDVLGGGGGYTF.